Here is one T cell receptor beta chain with its context. The CDR3 contains 17 residues. Trimming took off 4 bases at V and 4 bases at J, with 20 bases between the two ends. Germline V lookup: CDR1 SGHRS, CDR2 YFSETQ. This sample was included in a study of T cells in Graves' hyperthyroidism and ophthalmopathy. Study as a whole: Before treatment of any kind, peripheral blood was taken at initial diagnosis.

Patients aged 18 to 65 with hyperthyroidism were newly diagnosed, with duration under 2 months. Blood dates from first hyperthyroidism diagnosis, before any ophthalmopathy symptoms. Authors of the study amplified TCR beta CDR3 regions from RNA transcripts. During a first-round RT-PCR of the TCR CDR3, the HTBI primer set was used. MiXCR, applied by TCRdb to the multiplex PCR reads, yields one record per CDR3 protein. Found here are fewer than 350,000 distinct CDR3 sequences, roughly 15% of them singletons; the top ten hold 6.5% to 10%. Sequenced: blood. The receptor comes from a woman aged 25-40 years with Graves' hyperthyroidism that later progressed to Graves' ophthalmopathy. This chain connects TRBV5-1 to TRBJ1-4; no firm D call. The DNA of the CDR3 is TGCGCCAGCAGCCGAAGAGCGGTGGGCTACCTTAATGAAAAACTGTTTTTT. As protein: CASSRRAVGYLNEKLFF.